This T cell receptor beta chain is from a study of cytomegalovirus exposure and HLA in healthy donors. Germline V lookup: CDR1 MGHDK, CDR2 SYGVNS. There are 14 residues in the CDR3. V was pared by 6 bases and J by 2 bases, with 1 base of the junction left unmatched. PCR primers comprised 60 Vbeta and 13 Jbeta primers. Method: immunoSEQ multiplex PCR; TCRdb's copy keeps in-frame clones and lacks some. The sample holds 50,000 to 60,000 clones, about three quarters seen once. The source of this sequence is a woman aged 40 to 50 in good health and CMV-seropositive. The chain uses TRBV25-1 and TRBJ2-6; 7 bases are a match to TRBD1. Specimen: PBMCs. CDR3 DNA sequence: TGTGCCAGCAGCCAGGGGGCTGGGGCCAACGTCCTGACTTTC. As protein: CASSQGAGANVLTF.